These 16 T cell receptor beta chains were sequenced from one sample in a study of OX40 agonist ivuxolimab in advanced cancers. Profiled with immunoSEQ multiplex PCR; TCRdb holds only in-frame clones, not every one. The sample records under 85,000 clones, about nine tenths being singletons. The sample consisted of CD4+ or CD8+ T cells sorted from blood, taken in a trial of the OX40 agonist ivuxolimab. Receptors were obtained from an adult with an advanced solid tumor such as melanoma, head and neck, liver or kidney cancer.

This clone has only a few counts. This chain links TRBV7-2 with TRBJ1-2; TRBD1 is a possible D gene (5 bases). CDR3 size: 12 residues. Trimming stripped 1 base from V and 11 bases from J, with 11 bases between. Germline CDR1 and CDR2: SGHTA and FQGNSA. The CDR3 loop reads CASSLEGTHYTF. Written as DNA, the CDR3 is TGTGCCAGCAGCTTAGAGGGGACCCATTACACCTTC.

The table lists this clone with a count of one. J is TRBJ1-1 and V is TRBV7-2; D unresolved. This CDR3 has 15 residues. Trimming pared 6 bases from V and 1 base from J, leaving 15 bases between. Germline V gene sequence: CDR1 SGHTA, CDR2 FQGNSA. CDR3 amino acids: CASSPGRLRNTEAFF. The CDR3 DNA follows: TGTGCCAGCAGTCCAGGTCGTTTAAGGAACACTGAAGCTTTCTTT.

Notes on this clone: This CDR3 is also generated by other DNA sequences in the sample. V and J are TRBV7-2 and TRBJ2-3; 7 positions agree with TRBD1. Trimming removed 5 bases from V and 6 bases from J; junction bases left unmatched: 8. The CDR3 length is 14 residues. Germline V gene lookup returns CDR1 SGHTA and CDR2 FQGNSA. The CDR3 loop reads CASSLRGREDTQYF. CDR3 bases: TGTGCCAGCAGCCTAAGGGGGCGCGAGGATACGCAGTATTTT.

The chain has TRBV4-1 and TRBJ2-5; D ambiguous. The CDR3 has 18 residues. Trimming took off 4 bases at V and 0 bases at J, with 21 bases between the two ends. Germline CDR1 reads MGHRA; CDR2 reads YSYEKL. The CDR3 DNA is TGCGCCAGCAGCCGATTCCCGCCACCGTTGACCGACCAAGAGACCCAGTACTTC. This encodes CASSRFPPPLTDQETQYF.

The V call is TRBV6-6, the J call TRBJ2-7; 14 bases line up with TRBD2. This CDR3 has 16 residues. V lost 5 bases to trimming and J lost 6 bases; unmatched junction nucleotides: 9. Germline CDR1 is MNHNY and CDR2 is SVGAGI (reference sequence). The DNA of the CDR3 is TGTGCCAGCAGTACCGCCTCGACTAGCGGGAGGGGCGAGCAGTACTTC. This codes for CASSTASTSGRGEQYF.

The chain is built from TRBV7-2 and TRBJ2-7, with D perhaps TRBD2 (7 bases). The germline V and J ends were trimmed by 1 base and 6 bases, with 19 bases remaining between them. This CDR3 is built from 16 residues. Per the germline V gene, CDR1 is SGHTA and CDR2 is FQGNSA. The CDR3 sequence: CASSLEVARGLSEQYF. The CDR3 DNA follows: TGTGCCAGCAGCTTAGAAGTCGCCAGGGGACTAAGCGAGCAGTACTTC.

This clone was seen a handful of times. This sequence joins TRBV7-2 and TRBJ2-7; 8 bases fit TRBD2. V gave up 3 bases and J gave up 5 bases; unmatched junction bases: 9. In germline, CDR1 is SGHTA, CDR2 FQGNSA. This CDR3 spans 15 amino acids. CDR3 sequence reads: CASSFVAGTSHEQYF. The CDR3 bases are TGTGCCAGCAGCTTCGTAGCGGGAACTTCCCACGAGCAGTACTTC.

This chain uses TRBV5-6 with TRBJ1-1; possible D gene TRBD1, 6 bases. Trimming pared 4 bases from V and 2 bases from J, leaving 15 bases between. Germline lookup yields CDR1 SGHDT and CDR2 YYEEEE. The CDR3 spans 15 residues. CDR3 bases: TGTGCCAGCAGCCTGCGGGGGGGGCCCAACACTGAAGCTTTCTTT. It yields the protein CASSLRGGPNTEAFF.

The chain has TRBV5-8 and TRBJ2-1; the D gene is possibly TRBD1 (6 bases). CDR3 length equals 16 residues. CDR1 and CDR2 from the germline V gene are SGHTS and YDEGEE. Trimming left V 2 bases short and J 8 bases short, with 20 bases between. CDR3 protein: CASSFFWSGATDEQFF. In DNA, the CDR3 is TGTGCCAGCAGCTTTTTTTGGTCAGGGGCTACGGATGAGCAGTTCTTC.

CDR3 sequence: CASSLGAGADSGNTIYF. The CDR3 region has the DNA TGCGCCAGCAGCTTGGGGGCAGGGGCGGATTCTGGAAACACCATATATTTT. The chain joins TRBV5-1 to TRBJ1-3; D perhaps matches TRBD1 (6 bases). This CDR3 is 17 amino acids long. Germline-derived CDR1 and CDR2 are SGHRS and YFSETQ. V was clipped by 0 bases and J by 1 base, with 14 bases between them.

The V and J genes are TRBV11-2 and TRBJ2-5; 11 bases align to TRBD2. The CDR3 has 13 amino acids. Trimming cost V 5 bases and J 11 bases; bases outside gene matches: 7. CDR1 is SGHAT, CDR2 FQNNGV, per germline. CDR3 bases: TGTGCCAGCAGCCTCGGGACTAGCGGTTCTCAGTACTTC. It translates to CASSLGTSGSQYF.

This clone has a handful of counts. The genes are TRBV15 and TRBJ1-5; D is unclear. The CDR3 has 17 amino acids. V gave up 7 bases and J gave up 0 bases, with 19 bases separating them. Germline CDR1 reads LNHNV; CDR2 reads YYDKDF (reference sequence). CDR3 DNA sequence: TGTGCCACCATGAATGCGCCCCAGGTATATAGCAATCAGCCCCAGCATTTT. Residues: CATMNAPQVYSNQPQHF.

The chain has TRBV14 and TRBJ1-1; TRBD1 might be the D (5 bases). CDR3 size: 14 residues. V lost 5 bases, J lost 5 bases, and 15 bases lay in between. The germline gives CDR1 SGHDN, CDR2 FVKESK. Here the CDR3 reads CASSGHPRLTEAFF. DNA for the CDR3: TGTGCCAGCAGCGGACACCCGAGGTTGACTGAAGCTTTCTTT.

V gene TRBV15 combines with J gene TRBJ2-1; 8 nucleotides line up with TRBD1. J was trimmed by 7 bases and V by 8 bases; bases with no gene match: 13. The V gene's germline CDR1 is LNHNV and CDR2 YYDKDF (reference sequence). This CDR3 is 15 amino acids long. The CDR3 reads CATAYGQGARNEQFF. The CDR3, as DNA: TGTGCCACCGCTTATGGGCAGGGGGCTAGAAATGAGCAGTTCTTC.

This CDR3 is CASSSALTANYGYTF. CDR3 DNA: TGTGCCAGCAGCTCCGCCCTGACAGCAAACTATGGCTACACCTTC. This chain connects TRBV5-4 to TRBJ1-2, with D possibly matching TRBD1 (5 bases). The CDR3 consists of 15 residues. V gave up 3 bases and J gave up 2 bases, with 14 bases separating them. Germline CDR1 is SGHNT and CDR2 is YYREEE (reference sequence). Full variable domain (remainder filled in from reference TRBV5-4 and TRBJ1-2): ETGVTQSPTHLIKTRGQQVTLRCSSQSGHNTVSWYQQALGQGPQFIFQYYREEENGRGNFPPRFSGLQFPNYSSELNVNALELDDSALYLCASSSALTANYGYTFGSGTRLTVV.

The chain recombines TRBV2 with TRBJ2-1, with TRBD2 matching over 15 bases. Trimming took 5 bases from V and 8 from J; bases not matched to a gene: 7. Germline CDR1 reads SNHLY; CDR2 reads FYNNEI. This CDR3 contains 16 residues. As DNA, the CDR3 is TGTGCCAGCAGTCAAGGGACTAGCGGGAGGACCTATGAGCAGTTCTTC. Amino acid sequence: CASSQGTSGRTYEQFF.